The rows below give T cell receptor beta chains drawn from one sample of a study of T cell responses to AZD1222 COVID-19 vaccine. Sequencing was performed with immunoSEQ multiplex PCR; in TCRdb, only in-frame clones are kept and a portion is missing. The sample includes tens of thousands of clones, roughly 89% of them seen just once. The material sequenced was peripheral blood, taken 28 days after the second AZD1222 dose. The receptors were sampled from an adult who received the AZD1222 COVID-19 vaccine. CDR3s include the opening cysteine and the closing phenylalanine or tryptophan.

J: TRBJ2-1; V: TRBV6-5; CDR3: CASSYEGSSYNEQFF
J: TRBJ2-7; V: TRBV6-5; CDR3: CASSQGRSSYEQYF
J: TRBJ1-1; V: TRBV28; CDR3: CASSPGTGYTEAFF
J: TRBJ2-3; V: TRBV9; CDR3: CASSVGGSGRTDTQYF
J: TRBJ2-5; V: TRBV24-1; CDR3: CATSDPDRYQETQYF
J: TRBJ2-1; V: TRBV11-3; CDR3: CASSLEVGGDEQFF
J: TRBJ2-7; V: TRBV28; CDR3: CASSSPSGGRFEQYF
J: TRBJ2-1; V: TRBV6-5; CDR3: CASNLEGGYNEQFF
J: TRBJ1-3; V: TRBV9; CDR3: CASSPIRLGGGNTIYF
J: TRBJ1-1; V: TRBV15; CDR3: CATSPGGRGNTEAFF
J: TRBJ1-6; V: TRBV5-6; CDR3: CASSIHRQFITSPLHF
J: TRBJ1-3; V: TRBV4-2; CDR3: CASSLGPQASGNTIYF
J: TRBJ2-1; V: TRBV30; CDR3: CASGGGYNEQFF
J: TRBJ1-2; V: TRBV6-1; CDR3: CASSEWGIMNYGYTF
J: TRBJ1-2; V: TRBV24-1; CDR3: CATSDPRMTQAYGYTF
J: TRBJ1-1; V: TRBV27; CDR3: CASGETGIMNTEAFF
J: TRBJ2-7; V: TRBV7-2; CDR3: CASSWGRGSGLSYEQYF
J: TRBJ2-4; V: TRBV24-1; CDR3: CATSDFRDRENIQYF
J: TRBJ2-7; V: TRBV6-5; CDR3: CASRPPRGMDYEQYF
J: TRBJ2-3; V: TRBV28; CDR3: CASTLSGTDTQYF
J: TRBJ2-1; V: TRBV7-4; CDR3: CAIPIGGGVGYNEQFF
J: TRBJ1-4; V: TRBV5-6; CDR3: CASSPGQGEEKLFF
J: TRBJ2-7; V: TRBV4-1; CDR3: CASSQEGGTSLSYEQYF
J: TRBJ2-1; V: TRBV18; CDR3: CASSRDRGRRTNEQFF
J: TRBJ1-2; V: TRBV5-1; CDR3: CASSSGQPDRYYSYTF
J: TRBJ1-1; V: TRBV30; CDR3: CAWSPSGVAEAFF
J: TRBJ2-7; V: TRBV9; CDR3: CASSVEQGSFYEQYF
J: TRBJ1-2; V: TRBV4-3; CDR3: CASSRGVGQGNYGYTF
J: TRBJ2-1; V: TRBV9; CDR3: CASSAQPSGSSEQFF
J: TRBJ2-5; V: TRBV4-1; CDR3: CASSRTSGGGETQYF
J: TRBJ2-2; V: TRBV4-3; CDR3: CASSQVGGTGELFF
J: TRBJ2-3; V: TRBV24-1; CDR3: CATSDPRDGRYTQYF
J: TRBJ2-7; V: TRBV11-2; CDR3: CASSPVGQGATYEQYF
J: TRBJ2-5; V: TRBV10-3; CDR3: CAISDSPGTEQETQYF
J: TRBJ1-6; V: TRBV27; CDR3: CASSPGRVRSPLHF
J: TRBJ1-6; V: TRBV19; CDR3: CASRDGPGQGRISLLHF
J: TRBJ1-2; V: TRBV15; CDR3: CATSRPQGVYGYTF
J: TRBJ2-3; V: TRBV28; CDR3: CASRGPWTGEGLAGGRTKTNTQYF